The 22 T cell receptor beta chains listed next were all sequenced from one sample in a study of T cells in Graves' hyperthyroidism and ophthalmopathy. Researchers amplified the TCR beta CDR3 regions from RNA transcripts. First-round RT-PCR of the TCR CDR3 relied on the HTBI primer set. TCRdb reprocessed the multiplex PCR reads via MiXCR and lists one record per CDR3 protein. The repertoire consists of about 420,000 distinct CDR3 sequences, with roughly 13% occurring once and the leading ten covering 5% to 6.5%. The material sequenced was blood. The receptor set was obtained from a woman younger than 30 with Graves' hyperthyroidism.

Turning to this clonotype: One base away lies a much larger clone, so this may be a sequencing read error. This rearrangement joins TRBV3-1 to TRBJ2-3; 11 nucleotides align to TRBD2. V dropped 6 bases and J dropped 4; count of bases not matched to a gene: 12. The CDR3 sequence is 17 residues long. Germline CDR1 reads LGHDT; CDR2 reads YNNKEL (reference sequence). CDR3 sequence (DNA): TGTGCCAGCAGTCACAACCTCACTAGCGGGAGTGCAGATACGCAGTATTTT. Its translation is CASSHNLTSGSADTQYF.

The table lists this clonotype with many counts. This CDR3 is CASSLATLSNYGYTF. CDR3 nucleotide sequence: TGTGCCAGCAGTTTAGCTACCCTATCCAACTATGGCTACACCTTC. The chain employs TRBV28 and TRBJ1-2, with unresolved D. CDR1 and CDR2 from the germline V gene are MDHEN and SYDVKM. The CDR3 runs 15 residues. Trimming took 2 bases from V and 2 from J, leaving 12 bases between them.

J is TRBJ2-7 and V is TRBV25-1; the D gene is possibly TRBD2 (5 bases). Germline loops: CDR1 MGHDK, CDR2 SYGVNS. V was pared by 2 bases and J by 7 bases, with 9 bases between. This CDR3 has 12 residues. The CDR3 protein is CASSERGIEQYF. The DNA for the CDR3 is TGTGCCAGCAGTGAACGGGGAATTGAGCAGTACTTC.

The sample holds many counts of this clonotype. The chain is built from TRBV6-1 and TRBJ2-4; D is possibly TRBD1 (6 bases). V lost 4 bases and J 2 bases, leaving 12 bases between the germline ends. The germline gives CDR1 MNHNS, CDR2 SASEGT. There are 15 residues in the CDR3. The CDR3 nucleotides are TGTGCCAGCAGTGTGTCCGGACAGACCAAAAACATTCAGTACTTC. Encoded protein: CASSVSGQTKNIQYF.

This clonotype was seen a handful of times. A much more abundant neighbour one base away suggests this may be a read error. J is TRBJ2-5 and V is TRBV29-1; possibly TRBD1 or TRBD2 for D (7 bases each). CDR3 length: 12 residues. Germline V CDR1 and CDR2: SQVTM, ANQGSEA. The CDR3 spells CSVGRGGETPYF. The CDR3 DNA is TGCAGCGTTGGCAGGGGGGGGGAGACCCCGTACTTC. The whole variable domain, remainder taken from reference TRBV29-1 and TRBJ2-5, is SAVISQKPSRDICQRGTSLTIQCQVDSQVTMMFWYRQQPGQSLTLIATANQGSEATYESGFVIDKFPISRPNLTFSTLTVSNMSPEDSSIYLCSVGRGGETPYFGPGTRLLVL.

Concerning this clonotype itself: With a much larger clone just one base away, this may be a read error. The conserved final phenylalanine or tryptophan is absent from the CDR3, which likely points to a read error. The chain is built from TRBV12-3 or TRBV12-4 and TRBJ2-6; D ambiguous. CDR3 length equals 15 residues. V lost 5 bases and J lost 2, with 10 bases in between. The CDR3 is CASSPKGAGANVLTL. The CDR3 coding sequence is TGTGCCAGCAGTCCAAAGGGTGCTGGGGCCAACGTCCTGACTCTC.

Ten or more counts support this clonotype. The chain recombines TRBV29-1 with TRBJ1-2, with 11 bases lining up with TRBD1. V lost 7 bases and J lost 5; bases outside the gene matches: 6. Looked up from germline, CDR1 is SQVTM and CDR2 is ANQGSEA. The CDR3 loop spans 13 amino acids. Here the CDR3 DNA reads TGCAGCGCAGGGACAGGGGGACGGTATGGCTACACCTTC. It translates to CSAGTGGRYGYTF.

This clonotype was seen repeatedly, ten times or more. CDR3 sequence (DNA): TGTGCCTGGAGTGGTGACAGGGTCCACGAGCAGTACTTC. As protein: CAWSGDRVHEQYF. V is TRBV30 and J is TRBJ2-7, with TRBD1 matching over 7 bases. J gave up 5 bases and V 1 base, and 5 bases lay outside the gene matches. The CDR3 runs to 13 residues. Germline V gene data show CDR1 as GTSNPN and CDR2 as SVGIG (reference sequence). Full variable domain (outside the CDR3, taken from reference TRBV30 and TRBJ2-7): SQTIHQWPATLVQPVGSPLSLECTVEGTSNPNLYWYRQAAGRGLQLLFYSVGIGQISSEVPQNLSASRPQDRQFILSSKKLLLSDSGFYLCAWSGDRVHEQYFGPGTRLTVT.

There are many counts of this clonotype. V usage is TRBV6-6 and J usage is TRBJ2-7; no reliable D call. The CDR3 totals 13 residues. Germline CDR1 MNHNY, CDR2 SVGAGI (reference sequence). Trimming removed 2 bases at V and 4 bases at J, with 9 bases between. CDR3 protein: CASSYGDVYEQYF. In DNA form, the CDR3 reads TGTGCCAGCAGTTACGGAGACGTATACGAGCAGTACTTC.

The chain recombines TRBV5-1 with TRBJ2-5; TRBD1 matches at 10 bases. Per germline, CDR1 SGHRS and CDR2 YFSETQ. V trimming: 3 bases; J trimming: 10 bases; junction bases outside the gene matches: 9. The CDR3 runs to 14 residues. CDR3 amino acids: CASSSDRGGMDQYF. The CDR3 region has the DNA TGCGCCAGCAGCTCGGACAGGGGGGGGATGGACCAGTACTTC.

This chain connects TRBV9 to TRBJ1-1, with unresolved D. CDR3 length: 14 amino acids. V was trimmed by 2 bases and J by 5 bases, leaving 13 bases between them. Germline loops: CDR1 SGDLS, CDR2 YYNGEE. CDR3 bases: TGTGCCAGCAGCGTTGCAGGTCGTCTTACTGAAGCTTTCTTT. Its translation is CASSVAGRLTEAFF.

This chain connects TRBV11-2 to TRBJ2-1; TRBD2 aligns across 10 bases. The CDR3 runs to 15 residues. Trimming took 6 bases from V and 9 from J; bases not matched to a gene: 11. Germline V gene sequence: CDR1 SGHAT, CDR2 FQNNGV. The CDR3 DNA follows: TGTGCCAGCAGGTCGATGGTAGCGGGAGGCGGTGAGCAGTTCTTC. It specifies CASRSMVAGGGEQFF.

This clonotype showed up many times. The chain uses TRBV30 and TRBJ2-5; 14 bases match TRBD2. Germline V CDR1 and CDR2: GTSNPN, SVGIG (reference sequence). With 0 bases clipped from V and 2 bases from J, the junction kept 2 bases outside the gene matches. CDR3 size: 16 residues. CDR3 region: CAWSVGLAGVQETQYF. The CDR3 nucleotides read TGTGCCTGGAGTGTGGGACTAGCGGGAGTGCAAGAGACCCAGTACTTC.

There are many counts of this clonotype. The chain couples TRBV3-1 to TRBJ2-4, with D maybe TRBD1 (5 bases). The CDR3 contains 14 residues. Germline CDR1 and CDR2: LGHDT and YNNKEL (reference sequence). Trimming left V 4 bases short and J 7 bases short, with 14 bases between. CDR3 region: CASSPGPGKNIQYF. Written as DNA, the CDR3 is TGTGCCAGCAGCCCAGGGCCAGGGAAGAACATTCAGTACTTC.

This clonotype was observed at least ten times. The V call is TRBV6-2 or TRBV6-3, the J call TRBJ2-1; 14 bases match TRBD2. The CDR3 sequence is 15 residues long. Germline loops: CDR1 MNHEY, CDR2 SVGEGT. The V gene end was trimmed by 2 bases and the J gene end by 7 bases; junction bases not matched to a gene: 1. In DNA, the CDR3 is TGTGCCAGCAGTTACGGGACTAGCGGGAGAAATGAGCAGTTCTTC. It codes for CASSYGTSGRNEQFF.

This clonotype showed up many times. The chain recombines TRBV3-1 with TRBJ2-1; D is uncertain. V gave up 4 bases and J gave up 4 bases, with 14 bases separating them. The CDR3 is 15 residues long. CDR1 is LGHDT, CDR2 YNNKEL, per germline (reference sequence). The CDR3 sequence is CASSLRLLEYNEQFF. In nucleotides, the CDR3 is TGTGCCAGCAGCCTAAGGCTGTTAGAGTACAATGAGCAGTTCTTC.

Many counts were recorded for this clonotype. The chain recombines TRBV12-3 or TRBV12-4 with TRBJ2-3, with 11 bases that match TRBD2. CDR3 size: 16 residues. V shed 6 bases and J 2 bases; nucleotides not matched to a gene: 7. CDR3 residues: CASRPRLAGNTDTQYF. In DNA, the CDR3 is TGTGCCAGCAGACCCCGACTAGCGGGAAACACAGATACGCAGTATTTT.

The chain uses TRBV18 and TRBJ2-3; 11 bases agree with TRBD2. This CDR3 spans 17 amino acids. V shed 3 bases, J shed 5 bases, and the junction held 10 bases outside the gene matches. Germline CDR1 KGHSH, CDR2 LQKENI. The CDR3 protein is CASSPRTSGSGRDTQYF. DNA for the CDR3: TGTGCCAGCTCACCTCGAACTAGCGGGAGCGGACGAGATACGCAGTATTTT.

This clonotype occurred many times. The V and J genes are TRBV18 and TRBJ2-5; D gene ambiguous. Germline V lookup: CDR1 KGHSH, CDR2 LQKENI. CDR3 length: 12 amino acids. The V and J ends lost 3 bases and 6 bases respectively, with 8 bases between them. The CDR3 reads CASSPQEQTQYF. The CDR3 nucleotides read TGTGCCAGCTCACCCCAGGAGCAGACCCAGTACTTC.

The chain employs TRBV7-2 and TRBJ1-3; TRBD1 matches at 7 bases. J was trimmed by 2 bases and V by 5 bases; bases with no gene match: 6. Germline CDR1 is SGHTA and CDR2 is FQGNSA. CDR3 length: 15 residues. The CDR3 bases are TGTGCCAGCAGCCGGGACAGTAAGGCTGGAAACACCATATATTTT. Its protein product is CASSRDSKAGNTIYF.

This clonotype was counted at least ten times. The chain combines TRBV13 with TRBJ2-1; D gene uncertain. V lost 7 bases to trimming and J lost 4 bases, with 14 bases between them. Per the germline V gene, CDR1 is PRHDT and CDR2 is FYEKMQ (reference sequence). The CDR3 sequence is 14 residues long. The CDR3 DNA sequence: TGTGCCAGCACCCGATCAGAACCATACAATGAGCAGTTCTTC. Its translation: CASTRSEPYNEQFF.

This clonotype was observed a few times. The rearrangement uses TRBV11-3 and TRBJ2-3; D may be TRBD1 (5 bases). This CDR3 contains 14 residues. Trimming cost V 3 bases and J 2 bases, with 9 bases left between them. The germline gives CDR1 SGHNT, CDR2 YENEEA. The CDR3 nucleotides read TGTGCCAGCAGCTTCCAGGGTGCCACAGATACGCAGTATTTT. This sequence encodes CASSFQGATDTQYF. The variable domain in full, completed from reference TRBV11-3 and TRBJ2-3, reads EAGVVQSPRYKIIEKKQPVAFWCNPISGHNTLYWYLQNLGQGPELLIRYENEEAVDDSQLPKDRFSAERLKGVDSTLKIQPAELGDSAVYLCASSFQGATDTQYFGPGTRLTVL.